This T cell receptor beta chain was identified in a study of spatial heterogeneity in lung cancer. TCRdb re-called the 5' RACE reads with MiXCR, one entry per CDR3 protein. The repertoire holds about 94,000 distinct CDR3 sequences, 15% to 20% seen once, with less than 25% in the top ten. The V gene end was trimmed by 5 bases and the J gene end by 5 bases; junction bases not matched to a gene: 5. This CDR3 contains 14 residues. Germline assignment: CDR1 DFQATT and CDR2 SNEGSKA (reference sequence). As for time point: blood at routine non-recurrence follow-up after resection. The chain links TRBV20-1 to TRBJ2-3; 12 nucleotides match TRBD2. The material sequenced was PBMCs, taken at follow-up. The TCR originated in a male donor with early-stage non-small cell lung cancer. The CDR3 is CSAGRTSGKDTQYF. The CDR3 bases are TGCAGTGCTGGCCGGACTAGCGGGAAAGATACGCAGTATTTT.